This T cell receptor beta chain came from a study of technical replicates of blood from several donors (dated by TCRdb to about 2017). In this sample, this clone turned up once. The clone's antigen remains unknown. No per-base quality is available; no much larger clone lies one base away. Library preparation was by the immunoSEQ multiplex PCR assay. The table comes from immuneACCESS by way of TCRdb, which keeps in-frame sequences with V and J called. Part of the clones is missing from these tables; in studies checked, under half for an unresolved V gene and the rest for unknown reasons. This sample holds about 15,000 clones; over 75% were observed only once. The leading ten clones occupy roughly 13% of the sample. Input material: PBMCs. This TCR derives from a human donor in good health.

The CDR3 sequence is CASSLGGAVIYEQYF. The base sequence is TGCGCCAGCAGCTTGGGCGGGGCTGTTATCTACGAGCAGTACTTC. The chain was built from TRBV5-1 and TRBJ2-7; a tentative D call is TRBD2 (6 bases match). According to the germline V gene, CDR1 reads SGHRS and CDR2 reads YFSETQ. V is reduced by 0 bases and J by 3 bases, leaving a spacing of 13 bases between them. The CDR3 numbers 15 residues from cysteine through phenylalanine. Only CDR3 DNA remains: 45 bases, in frame from the first base.